The clone carrying this T cell receptor (beta chain) has only a few counts. The antigen remains undetermined. Trimming removed 2 bases from V and 0 bases from J; junction bases left unmatched: 8. Germline-derived CDR1 and CDR2 are SGHRS and YFSETQ. This CDR3 contains 18 residues. Unique molecular identifiers were incorporated into the prepared TCRbeta library. TCRdb re-called the PCR reads with MiXCR, one entry per CDR3 protein. The repertoire consists of about 400,000 distinct CDR3 sequences, with roughly 15% occurring once and the leading ten covering 25% to 30%. This entry is derived from a study of T-cell reconstitution after alpha-beta-depleted transplantation in children. Study-level findings and limits: Reports say that about two months after transplant, the alpha-beta T cells came out of several hundred graft clones that had expanded.

The TCR was taken from a boy less than two years old who had a stem cell transplant for Wiskott-Aldrich syndrome, so the T cells may come from the graft donor. This rearrangement joins TRBV5-1 to TRBJ2-5, with 12 bases aligning to TRBD2. The source material was PBMCs, mostly from graft donor cells, sampled 360 days after TCRalphabeta/CD19-depleted stem cell transplant. CDR3 sequence (DNA): TGCGCCAGCAGCTTCTCCGGGACTAGCGGGTCATACCAAGAGACCCAGTACTTC. This sequence encodes CASSFSGTSGSYQETQYF.